These 22 T cell receptor beta chains were sequenced from one sample in a study of cytomegalovirus exposure and HLA in healthy donors. The protocol was immunoSEQ multiplex PCR, while the TCRdb copy is restricted to in-frame clones and leaves out a portion. Of roughly 73,000 clones listed, roughly 96% were seen once; the top ten hold around 3%. The specimen was PBMCs. The receptors here all came from a man aged 18 to 29 in good health and CMV-seronegative.

The rearrangement links TRBV28 to TRBJ2-7; D is perhaps TRBD2 (5 bases). Deletions cut 4 bases from V and 7 bases from J, with 14 bases between. The CDR3 is 13 residues long. CDR1 is MDHEN and CDR2 is SYDVKM in the germline V gene. The chain's CDR3 is CASSSGSRTEQYF. Here the CDR3 DNA reads TGTGCCAGCAGTTCGGGATCCCGCACGGAGCAGTACTTC.

The chain links TRBV4-3 to TRBJ1-2, with D uncertain. There are 17 residues in the CDR3. Germline assignment: CDR1 LGHNA and CDR2 YSLEER. The ends were cut back, 0 bases at V and 4 bases at J, with 18 bases in the middle. CDR3 coding DNA: TGCGCCAGCAGCCAAGATCAAAAAGTTACGCGTAGCTATGGCTACACCTTC. It specifies CASSQDQKVTRSYGYTF.

Here the CDR3 reads CSVEGGQRNYLYGYTF. The CDR3 DNA reads TGCAGCGTTGAAGGAGGACAGAGGAATTATTTATATGGCTACACCTTC. The chain is built from TRBV29-1 and TRBJ1-2, with a possible D match to TRBD1 (6 bases). The V end was cut by 1 base, the J end by 5 bases, with 20 bases between. The CDR3 spans 16 residues. Germline V gene lookup returns CDR1 SQVTM and CDR2 ANQGSEA.

Only one count was recorded for this clone. The chain combines TRBV12-5 with TRBJ1-1; no clear D gene. This CDR3 spans 12 amino acids. CDR1 and CDR2 (germline): LGHNT, FRNRAP. V lost 7 bases and J 1 base, leaving 7 bases between the germline ends. The CDR3 here is CASARGNTEAFF. The CDR3 nucleotides are TGTGCTAGTGCACGCGGGAACACTGAAGCTTTCTTT.

The CDR3 sequence is CASTLNTGVEAFF. CDR3 bases: TGTGCCAGCACCCTCAACACGGGGGTCGAAGCTTTCTTT. This chain connects TRBV7-2 to TRBJ1-1; tentatively, D is TRBD1 (5 bases). Trimming took 7 bases from V and 8 from J, leaving 17 bases between them. Germline V gene lookup returns CDR1 SGHTA and CDR2 FQGNSA. The CDR3 consists of 13 residues.

This chain uses TRBV29-1 with TRBJ1-1; D remains unclear. From germline, CDR1 is SQVTM and CDR2 ANQGSEA. This CDR3 is 12 amino acids long. V dropped 6 bases and J dropped 1 base, with 9 bases sitting between them. Written as DNA, the CDR3 is TGCAGCGTAGTGGCCCAGAACACTGAAGCTTTCTTT. Translated, it gives CSVVAQNTEAFF.

The chain carries TRBV2 and TRBJ1-5; D is unresolved. V gave up 7 bases and J gave up 0 bases, with 10 bases separating them. The CDR3 runs to 14 residues. Per the germline V gene, CDR1 is SNHLY and CDR2 is FYNNEI. CDR3 protein: CASTGEYSNQPQHF. CDR3 bases: TGTGCCAGCACCGGGGAGTATAGCAATCAGCCCCAGCATTTT.

V is TRBV27 and J is TRBJ2-7; 10 bases line up with TRBD1. The trim removed 0 bases at V and 1 base at J, leaving 3 bases unmatched. This CDR3 has 16 amino acids. Germline V gene sequence: CDR1 MNHEY, CDR2 SMNVEV (reference sequence). The CDR3 here is CASSLSGDRGSYEQYF. CDR3 in DNA: TGTGCCAGCAGTTTATCAGGGGACAGGGGATCCTACGAGCAGTACTTC.

The chain recombines TRBV7-8 with TRBJ1-2; 9 bases fit TRBD1. With V trimmed by 4 bases and J by 7 bases, 10 bases remained unmatched. Germline lookup yields CDR1 SGHVS and CDR2 FQNEAQ. The length of the CDR3 is 15 residues. CDR3 sequence: CASSSHPGQGFGYTF. The CDR3 coding sequence is TGTGCCAGCAGCTCACATCCGGGACAGGGTTTTGGCTACACCTTC. The whole variable domain, filled in from reference TRBV7-8 and TRBJ1-2, reads GAGVSQSPRYKVAKRGQDVALRCDPISGHVSLFWYQQALGQGPEFLTYFQNEAQLDKSGLPSDRFFAERPEGSVSTLKIQRTQQEDSAVYLCASSSHPGQGFGYTFGSGTRLTVV.

The J gene is TRBJ2-2, the V gene TRBV5-8, with D possibly being TRBD1 (6 bases). V was trimmed by 0 bases and J by 3 bases, leaving 12 bases between them. CDR1 is SGHTS, CDR2 YDEGEE, per germline. The CDR3 length is 16 residues. CDR3 nucleotides: TGTGCCAGCAGCTTGGGGCCAGGGGTATACACCGGGGAGCTGTTTTTT. Protein sequence: CASSLGPGVYTGELFF.

The chain uses TRBV7-3 and TRBJ2-3, with 7 bases lining up with TRBD1. CDR1 and CDR2 from the germline V gene are SGHTA and FQGTGA. The ends lost 3 bases at V and 1 base at J; junction bases unmatched: 4. This CDR3 comprises 15 residues. CDR3 sequence reads: CASSFEGAGTDTQYF. The CDR3 region has the DNA TGTGCCAGCAGCTTCGAGGGGGCCGGCACAGATACGCAGTATTTT.

The chain combines TRBV6-6 with TRBJ2-3; 10 bases fit TRBD2. Germline V lookup: CDR1 MNHNY, CDR2 SVGAGI (reference sequence). The CDR3 sequence is 15 residues long. V trimming: 5 bases; J trimming: 1 base; junction bases outside the gene matches: 3. In DNA form, the CDR3 reads TGTGCCAGCAGTCGAAGCGGGGGGGGCACAGATACGCAGTATTTT. Translated: CASSRSGGGTDTQYF.

This chain connects TRBV4-1 to TRBJ2-7, with D possibly TRBD1 on 5 matching bases. The V and J ends lost 0 bases and 2 bases respectively, with 14 bases between them. The CDR3 is 16 amino acids. The germline V gene encodes CDR1 MGHRA and CDR2 YSYEKL. In nucleotides, the CDR3 is TGCGCCAGCAGCCAAGACGGGCAGGGCTTTACCTACGAGCAGTACTTC. Its translation: CASSQDGQGFTYEQYF.

The gene calls are TRBV6-5 and TRBJ1-5, with no clear D. Per germline, CDR1 MNHEY and CDR2 SVGAGI. The ends were cut back, 5 bases at V and 7 bases at J, with 12 bases in the middle. The CDR3 consists of 13 residues. The CDR3 nucleotides are TGTGCCAGCAGTACCCCGCCGGGACAGCCCCAGCATTTT. Translated, it gives CASSTPPGQPQHF.

J is TRBJ2-1 and V is TRBV7-3; tentatively, D is TRBD2 (7 bases). Germline assignment: CDR1 SGHTA and CDR2 FQGTGA. Trimming left V 1 base short and J 9 bases short, with 13 bases between. The CDR3 contains 14 residues. The DNA for the CDR3 is TGTGCCAGCAGCTTAAATGCGGGGGCAGGTGAGCAGTTCTTC. It encodes CASSLNAGAGEQFF.

DNA of the CDR3: TGTGCCAGCAGCTTAGTTACAGGGGGCAATCAGCCCCAGCATTTT. Protein sequence: CASSLVTGGNQPQHF. The chain uses TRBV7-2 and TRBJ1-5; 7 bases are a match to TRBD1. V was clipped by 1 base and J by 2 bases; unmatched bases: 2. The CDR3 has 15 amino acids. The germline gives CDR1 SGHTA, CDR2 FQGNSA.

The chain couples TRBV7-2 to TRBJ1-4; 10 nucleotides agree with TRBD1. Unmatched junction bases numbered 4, after V lost 5 bases and J lost 7 bases. The CDR3 loop spans 14 amino acids. The germline CDR1 and CDR2 sequences are SGHTA and FQGNSA. CDR3 protein: CASSPGQGGEKLFF. The CDR3 coding sequence is TGTGCCAGCAGCCCTGGACAGGGGGGTGAAAAACTGTTTTTT.

The genes are TRBV10-2 and TRBJ1-2; D unresolved. The CDR3 consists of 14 residues. Germline loops: CDR1 WSHSY, CDR2 SAAADI. Trimming pared 7 bases from V and 2 bases from J, leaving 14 bases between. The CDR3 DNA is TGCGCCAGCACGCCTTACGCGCTGAACTATGGCTACACCTTC. Protein product: CASTPYALNYGYTF.

The genes are TRBV2 and TRBJ1-1, with TRBD1 matching over 8 bases. The germline CDR1 and CDR2 sequences are SNHLY and FYNNEI. The V segment lost 5 bases and the J segment 3 bases; nucleotides outside the gene matches: 5. The CDR3 runs 14 residues. CDR3 region: CASSPTGDHTEAFF. The CDR3 nucleotides read TGTGCCAGCAGTCCGACAGGGGACCACACTGAAGCTTTCTTT.

CDR3 residues: CASSLATGGAVYEQYF. The CDR3, as DNA: TGTGCCAGCAGCTTAGCGACCGGGGGGGCCGTCTACGAGCAGTACTTC. The genes are TRBV7-6 and TRBJ2-7, with 8 positions matching TRBD2. Unmatched junction bases numbered 7, after V lost 0 bases and J lost 3 bases. The CDR3 contains 16 residues. CDR1 is SGHVS, CDR2 FNYEAQ, per germline.

The CDR3, as DNA: TGTGCCACCAGCAGAGATCGGGTGCGACAGGGCTGGGAGGTGCAGTACTTC. Translating it yields CATSRDRVRQGWEVQYF. This chain joins TRBV15 and TRBJ2-7; a weak D match, TRBD1 (7 bases). Trimming cost V 0 bases and J 9 bases, with 24 bases left between them. This CDR3 has 17 amino acids. Looked up from germline, CDR1 is LNHNV and CDR2 is YYDKDF (reference sequence).

The V and J genes are TRBV6-1 and TRBJ2-4, with D perhaps TRBD1 (5 bases). Germline CDR1 reads MNHNS; CDR2 reads SASEGT. V lost 2 bases and J 0 bases, leaving 11 bases between the germline ends. The CDR3 is made up of 16 amino acids. DNA for the CDR3: TGTGCCAGCAGTGAAAGCCCAGGGTTAGCCAAAAACATTCAGTACTTC. This sequence encodes CASSESPGLAKNIQYF.